This paragraph covers one T cell receptor (beta chain) sequence. Clones were sequenced by immunoSEQ multiplex PCR, and TCRdb holds only the in-frame ones, with some missing. The repertoire has fewer than 90,000 clones, 80% to 95% of them found once; the top ten carry around 10%. This specimen comes from a study of T cell responses to AZD1222 COVID-19 vaccine. Sequenced here: peripheral blood, sampled 28 days after the second AZD1222 dose. The TCR comes from an adult who received the AZD1222 COVID-19 vaccine.

CDR3 in amino acids: CASGVQVATNEKLFF. DNA of the CDR3: TGTGCCAGCGGAGTACAAGTTGCAACTAATGAAAAACTGTTTTTT. V gene TRBV25-1 combines with J gene TRBJ1-4, with D hard to call. V lost 8 bases and J lost 0, with 13 bases in between. The CDR3 covers 15 residues. Germline-derived CDR1 and CDR2 are MGHDK and SYGVNS.